This T cell receptor (beta chain) appears in the sequencing data of a study of CD8+CD57+ T cells in acquired aplastic anemia listed by TCRdb under 2018. With respect to the entire study: On average, sorted CD4+ and CD8+ cells yielded about 3 ug of extracted DNA, with a range of about 0.19 to 30 ug. Healthy donor samples averaged approximately 9.8 million reads for CD4+ and under 14 million for CD8+ cells. Broad study findings and their caveats: Although roughly 29 CD8+ CDR3 sequences were shared by patients and controls, these sequences appeared highly expressed in patients and within the immunodominant clones of patients. CD8+ Simpson's diversity did not differ significantly between patients and healthy controls (P=0.060).

The study deep-sequenced TCR repertoires of sorted CD4+ and CD8+ blood T cells from severe aplastic anemia patients and healthy subjects. Ficoll-Paque density gradient centrifugation was used to isolate peripheral blood mononuclear cells. CD4+ and CD8+ T cells were sorted by FACS or magnetic beads before DNA extraction. Genomic DNA served as template for TCR beta VDJ combination and CDR3 sequence profiling. An Illumina HiSeq 2000 was used for TCR repertoire sequencing. The authors processed their data as follows. Repertoire assessment relied on Simpson's diversity index, CDR3 size and DJ length profiles, and TRBV/TRBJ rearrangement plots. The most abundant DNA sequence in the deep sequencing data was taken as the immunodominant clone. CDR3 amino acid sequences were checked for sharing between subjects and were compared against published repertoires and the VDJdb database. TCRdb redid the processing of the public reads, applying fastp at Q25 and MiXCR, and retained in-frame beta chains. Identical CDR3 proteins give one entry, which carries the most common genes and DNA. The V and J calls shown here were made by TCRdb, not taken from the authors' results. Present in this sample are 90,000 to 130,000 distinct CDR3 sequences, approximately 49% of which were seen just once. Roughly 31% of the sample is taken by the ten largest.

With respect to this clonotype: It lacks a known antigen. No clone much larger than this one lies a single base away; base qualities are absent.

V loses 8 bases, J loses 3 bases, and the germline ends lie 11 bases apart. Counted from cysteine to phenylalanine, this CDR3 has 11 amino acids. Of all the DNA, just the CDR3 is kept, 33 bases in frame from base 1. The germline V gene (reference sequence) yields DFQATT for CDR1 and SNEGSKA for CDR2. The source material was sorted CD4+, CD8+, or CD8+CD57+ T cells (not recorded which) from PBMCs. This TCR was recovered from a human donor in good health, serving as a control. The chain is made from TRBV20-1 and TRBJ2-7, with a tentative D gene TRBD2 over 5 matching bases. DNA sequence: TGCAGTCTAGGCGAGGGCTACGAGCAGTACTTC. This encodes CSLGEGYEQYF.